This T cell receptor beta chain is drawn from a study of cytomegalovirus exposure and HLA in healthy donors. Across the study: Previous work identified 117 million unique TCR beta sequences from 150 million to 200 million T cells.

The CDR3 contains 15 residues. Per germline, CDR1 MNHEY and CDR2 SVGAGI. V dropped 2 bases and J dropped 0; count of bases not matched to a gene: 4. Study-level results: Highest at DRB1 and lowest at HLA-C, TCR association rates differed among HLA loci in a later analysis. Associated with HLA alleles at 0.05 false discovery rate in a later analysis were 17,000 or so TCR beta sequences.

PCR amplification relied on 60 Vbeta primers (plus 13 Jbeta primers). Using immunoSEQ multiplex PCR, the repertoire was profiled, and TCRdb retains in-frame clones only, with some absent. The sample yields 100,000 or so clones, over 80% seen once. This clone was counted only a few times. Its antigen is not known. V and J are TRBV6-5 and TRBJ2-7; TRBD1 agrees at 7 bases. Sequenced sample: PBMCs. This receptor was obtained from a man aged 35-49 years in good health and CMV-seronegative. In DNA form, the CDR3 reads TGTGCCAGCAGTTACCGGGACAGCAGCTCCTACGAGCAGTACTTC. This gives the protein CASSYRDSSSYEQYF.